This entry lists 21 T cell receptor beta chains sequenced from one sample in a study of CD8 T cells in ankylosing spondylitis. Study-wide results and caveats: Among TCR beta sequences, a motif of roughly 8 highly homologous variants appeared characteristic of ankylosing spondylitis blood.

Which antigens these TCRs recognize remains unknown. TCRdb used MiXCR to reprocess the 5' RACE reads, holding one entry per CDR3 protein. The data contain about 540,000 distinct CDR3 sequences, 9.5% to 15% of them seen just once; the ten biggest clones take up under 7.5%. The source material was blood, either unsorted or a sorted T cell fraction (not recorded which). The source of these receptors is a male donor with ankylosing spondylitis.

This sequence joins TRBV12-3 or TRBV12-4 and TRBJ1-5, with D perhaps matching TRBD1 (5 bases). V gave up 7 bases and J gave up 1 base, with 11 bases separating them. This CDR3 contains 14 residues. Here the CDR3 reads CASTGPHSNQPQHF. CDR3 nucleotide sequence: TGTGCCAGCACGGGGCCTCACAGCAATCAGCCCCAGCATTTT.

Many counts were recorded for this clonotype. The J gene is TRBJ2-1, the V gene TRBV5-1; 7 bases map to TRBD2. Germline V lookup: CDR1 SGHRS, CDR2 YFSETQ. CDR3 length: 14 amino acids. Losses at the gene ends were 4 bases for V and 6 bases for J; bases not matched to a gene: 7. Written as DNA, the CDR3 is TGCGCCAGCAGCGTGGGGACTATCCTCAATGAGCAGTTCTTC. Protein sequence: CASSVGTILNEQFF.

The sample holds many counts of this clonotype. The chain combines TRBV6-1 with TRBJ1-3, with D perhaps TRBD1 (5 bases). V lost 5 bases, J lost 4 bases, and 12 bases lay in between. CDR1 MNHNS and CDR2 SASEGT come from the germline V gene. The CDR3 totals 14 residues. CDR3 bases: TGTGCCAGCAGTCGGGACCCCCGAGGAAACACCATATATTTT. It codes for CASSRDPRGNTIYF.

This clonotype was seen repeatedly, ten times or more. V usage is TRBV12-3 or TRBV12-4 and J usage is TRBJ2-1; D is uncertain. This CDR3 is built from 15 residues. Between the trimmed V and J ends, which lost 2 bases and 5 bases, there was a span of 13 bases. This CDR3 is CASSLRAGVDNEQFF. In DNA form, the CDR3 reads TGTGCCAGCAGTTTAAGGGCTGGGGTAGACAATGAGCAGTTCTTC.

This clonotype was recorded a few times. The chain uses TRBV25-1 and TRBJ1-1, with TRBD1 as a possible D gene (5 bases). Germline V gene sequence: CDR1 MGHDK, CDR2 SYGVNS. This CDR3 region has 15 residues. The V gene lost 4 bases and the J gene lost 5 bases, with 17 bases spanning the gap. The CDR3 DNA reads TGTGCCAGCAGTGGGGGACCTAGTCCTCGGACTGAAGCTTTCTTT. Protein: CASSGGPSPRTEAFF.

This clonotype came up a few times. The chain links TRBV5-6 to TRBJ2-7; D gene uncertain. CDR3 length equals 13 residues. Trimming took off 0 bases at V and 7 bases at J, with 11 bases between the two ends. Germline CDR1 reads SGHDT; CDR2 reads YYEEEE. The CDR3 region has the DNA TGTGCCAGCAGCTTGGCCCCGGATCTGGAGCAGTACGTC. It is translated as CASSLAPDLEQYV.

CDR3 residues: CASSEAGDSYEQYV. CDR3 sequence (DNA): TGTGCCAGCAGTGAAGCAGGGGATTCCTACGAGCAGTACGTC. The chain uses TRBV6-1 and TRBJ2-7; a weak D match, TRBD1 (5 bases). The CDR3 spans 14 residues. Trimming left V 0 bases short and J 1 base short, with 7 bases between. The V gene's germline CDR1 is MNHNS and CDR2 SASEGT.

The chain has TRBV2 and TRBJ1-5; 9 nucleotides agree with TRBD1. With V trimmed by 4 bases and J by 4 bases, 2 bases remained unmatched. The CDR3 loop spans 14 amino acids. CDR1 and CDR2 (germline): SNHLY, FYNNEI. The CDR3 nucleotides read TGTGCCAGCAGTGGGACAGGGGAGAATCAGCCCCAGCATTTT. Encoded protein: CASSGTGENQPQHF.

The sample holds a few counts of this clonotype. The chain uses TRBV3-1 and TRBJ1-5, with 8 positions matching TRBD1. Germline V gene lookup returns CDR1 LGHDT and CDR2 YNNKEL (reference sequence). The CDR3 runs 15 residues. Trimming took 1 base from V and 5 from J; bases not matched to a gene: 4. Written as DNA, the CDR3 is TGTGCCAGCAGCCAAGGTACAGGGGGGGATCAGCCCCAGCATTTT. Protein product: CASSQGTGGDQPQHF.

The rearrangement joins TRBV20-1 to TRBJ2-2; D gene ambiguous. V lost 3 bases, J lost 2 bases, and 19 bases lay in between. CDR3 length: 17 residues. Germline V CDR1 and CDR2: DFQATT, SNEGSKA (reference sequence). CDR3 coding DNA: TGCAGTGCTAGGGTTCCCGGACGGAACTTTAACACCGGGGAGCTGTTTTTT. Translating it yields CSARVPGRNFNTGELFF.

The rearrangement uses TRBV7-9 and TRBJ1-6; perhaps TRBD1 as D (6 bases). The V and J ends lost 4 bases and 7 bases respectively, with 17 bases between them. CDR3 length: 16 residues. Germline CDR1 reads SEHNR; CDR2 reads FQNEAQ (reference sequence). The CDR3 reads CASSSVQGKRNSPLHF. Here the CDR3 DNA reads TGTGCCAGCAGCTCTGTACAGGGAAAACGAAATTCACCCCTCCACTTT.

The chain carries TRBV5-5 and TRBJ2-7; 10 bases align to TRBD2. The CDR3 has 13 amino acids. Germline assignment: CDR1 SGHKS and CDR2 YYEKEE (reference sequence). CDR3 sequence: CASSLGLAGVGNV. DNA of the CDR3: TGTGCCAGCAGCTTGGGACTAGCGGGCGTTGGAAACGTC.

The chain uses TRBV2 and TRBJ2-1; 8 nucleotides agree with TRBD1. After removal of 3 bases from V and 9 bases from J, the junction contained 13 bases not matched to a gene. This CDR3 has 16 residues. Per germline, CDR1 SNHLY and CDR2 FYNNEI. CDR3 nucleotides: TGTGCCAGCAGTGAGTTAAGAGGACAGGGTGAGGGTGAGCAGTTCTTC. Residues: CASSELRGQGEGEQFF.

Ten or more counts support this clonotype. One junction end disagrees with the germline gene, perhaps due to a read error. The gene calls are TRBV5-1 and TRBJ1-1; D unclear. The CDR3 covers 13 residues. The germline V gene encodes CDR1 SGHRS and CDR2 YFSETQ. The CDR3, as DNA: TGCGCCAGCAGCTTGGAGGACCAAACTGCAGCTTTCTTT. Translated, it gives CASSLEDQTAAFF. The full variable domain, completed using reference TRBV5-1 and TRBJ1-1, is KAGVTQTPRYLIKTRGQQVTLSCSPISGHRSVSWYQQTPGQGLQFLFEYFSETQRNKGNFPGRFSGRQFSNSRSEMNVSTLELGDSALYLCASSLEDQTAAFFGQGTRLTVV.

The J gene is TRBJ2-1, the V gene TRBV3-1; TRBD2 might be the D (6 bases). Germline V gene data show CDR1 as LGHDT and CDR2 as YNNKEL (reference sequence). The CDR3 contains 16 residues. Trimming left V 4 bases short and J 0 bases short, with 13 bases between. The CDR3 nucleotides read TGTGCCAGCAGCCGTACCCTAGCGAGCTCCTACAATGAGCAGTTCTTC. It translates to CASSRTLASSYNEQFF.

The sample holds many counts of this clonotype. The chain employs TRBV5-1 and TRBJ2-7; 14 bases match TRBD2. The germline CDR1 and CDR2 sequences are SGHRS and YFSETQ. Germline trimming cut 4 bases from V and 6 bases from J; bases unmatched to any gene: 3. The CDR3 spans 14 residues. CDR3 sequence: CASSGTSGSSEQYF. In nucleotides, the CDR3 is TGCGCCAGCAGCGGGACTAGCGGGAGTTCCGAGCAGTACTTC.

This chain uses TRBV12-3 or TRBV12-4 with TRBJ1-5, with D maybe TRBD1 (5 bases). CDR3 length: 13 residues. The V and J ends lost 5 bases and 6 bases respectively, with 11 bases between them. CDR3 protein: CASSISGLQPQHF. DNA of the CDR3: TGTGCCAGCAGTATCTCAGGGCTTCAGCCCCAGCATTTT.

Only a few counts were recorded for this clonotype. V usage is TRBV5-1 and J usage is TRBJ2-1; no firm D call. V lost 0 bases and J lost 5, with 12 bases in between. Germline V lookup: CDR1 SGHRS, CDR2 YFSETQ. This CDR3 is built from 15 residues. The CDR3 sequence is CASSLALGSNNEQFF. CDR3 nucleotides: TGCGCCAGCAGCTTGGCCCTGGGCAGCAACAATGAGCAGTTCTTC.

A few counts support this clonotype. The J gene is TRBJ2-7, the V gene TRBV10-3, with 7 bases fitting TRBD2. Per the germline V gene, CDR1 is ENHRY and CDR2 is SYGVKD. The CDR3 is 15 amino acids. The V and J ends lost 4 bases and 1 base, in that order; junction bases with no gene match: 7. The CDR3 DNA reads TGTGCCATCAGTGCTAGACTAGCAAGTTCCTACGAGCAGTACTTC. Translated: CAISARLASSYEQYF.

This clonotype was seen ten or more times. This chain connects TRBV29-1 to TRBJ2-5; D may be TRBD1 (5 bases). V lost 4 bases and J 0 bases, leaving 12 bases between the germline ends. The CDR3 totals 14 residues. Per germline, CDR1 SQVTM and CDR2 ANQGSEA. DNA for the CDR3: TGCAGCGTTGGTGGGGCAGGAAACCAAGAGACCCAGTACTTC. Its translation is CSVGGAGNQETQYF.

This clonotype was picked up many times. V usage is TRBV10-3 and J usage is TRBJ2-1; TRBD2 aligns across 12 bases. The CDR3 loop spans 13 amino acids. The junction had 3 bases not matched to a gene; V was cut back by 0 bases and J by 15 bases. CDR1 is ENHRY and CDR2 is SYGVKD in the germline V gene. This CDR3 is CAISESTSGSTFF. CDR3 coding DNA: TGTGCCATCAGTGAGTCGACTAGCGGGAGTACGTTCTTC.